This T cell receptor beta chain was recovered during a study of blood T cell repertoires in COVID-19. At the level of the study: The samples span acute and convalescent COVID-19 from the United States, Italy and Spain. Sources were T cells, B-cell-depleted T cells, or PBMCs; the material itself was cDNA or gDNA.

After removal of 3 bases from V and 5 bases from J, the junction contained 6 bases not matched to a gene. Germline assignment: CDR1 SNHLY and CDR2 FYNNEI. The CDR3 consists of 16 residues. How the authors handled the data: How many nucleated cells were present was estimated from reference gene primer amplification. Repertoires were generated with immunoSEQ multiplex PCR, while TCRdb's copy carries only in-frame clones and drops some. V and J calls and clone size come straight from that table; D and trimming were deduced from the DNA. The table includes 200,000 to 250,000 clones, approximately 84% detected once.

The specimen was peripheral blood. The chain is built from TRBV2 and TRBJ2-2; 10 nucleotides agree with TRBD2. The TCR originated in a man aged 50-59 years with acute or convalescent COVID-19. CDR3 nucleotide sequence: TGTGCCAGCAGTGATGGTAGCGGGGGGCTAACCGGGGAGCTGTTTTTT. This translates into CASSDGSGGLTGELFF.